This T cell receptor beta chain came from a study of identifying expanded T cells in peripheral blood (dated by TCRdb to the late 2010s). As for the study more broadly: Four technical replicates, made by sequencing separate aliquots from the same pool of genomic DNA, were compared pairwise. The paper's findings and limits, for the study overall: Variance in clone template counts between roughly 2-week samples significantly increased with total template count across all healthy donors. Around 1.3 differentially abundant clones were flagged by the binomial model between technical replicates, whereas about 16 and 20 were flagged over around two weeks and four weeks, respectively. It was expected by the authors that biological variance in healthy repertoires might increase further over much longer intervals, such as months to years. The beta-binomial model significantly reduced the number of clones called differentially abundant and the false-positive rate across all healthy-donor time intervals.

Only one count was recorded for this clone. No cognate antigen has been identified for it. Base-call qualities are not available, and no considerably larger clone is one nucleotide away. Taken from cysteine to phenylalanine, the CDR3 has 18 residues. Just CDR3 DNA is preserved here, 54 bases in frame from base 1. V lost 4 bases and J lost 1 base, and the count of bases not matched to a germline gene is 9. The germline V gene supplies CDR1 MGHRA and CDR2 YSYEKL. TCRbeta CDR3 regions were profiled by bias-controlled multiplex PCR amplification of genomic DNA with the immunoSEQ Assay. The authors' analysis ran thus. To quantify the absolute abundance of each unique TCRbeta CDR3 region, the sequences were collapsed and filtered. Differential abundance was tested with a binomial (Fisher-equivalent) model and with a beta-binomial model adding time-dependent variance fitted from healthy donors. Clones with fewer than 5 combined templates were excluded, and clones with Benjamini-Hochberg FDR below 0.01 were called differentially abundant. In the beta-binomial model, variance was expressed as a function of the total template count across the two samples, in the form v = (b*log(k)+a)^2. As stored in TCRdb, this immuneACCESS dataset retains in-frame rearrangements with V and J assigned. A fraction of the clones does not appear; measured against another copy, unresolved V genes explain less than half of the discrepancy, and the remainder lacks a known reason. That table supplies the V and J calls and clone size; D and trimming were determined from the DNA. In this sample the table shows approximately 90,000 clones, around 83% of which occur a single time. Together, the top ten hold less than 5% of the sample.

During the collection period, no infections or other immune events were recorded for the healthy donors. Time-dependent variance in a beta-binomial model of T-cell clone differential abundance was calibrated using healthy-donor blood repertoires as a training cohort. There were roughly 10 healthy donors in the training cohort, of whom 3 were female and 7 were male. The donors were between about 29 and 65 years old, with an average age of about 47 years. Obtained from a commercial supplier, whole blood was collected from each healthy donor at three time points set about 2 weeks apart. For immunosequencing, genomic DNA was extracted from unsorted whole blood.

The receptor was isolated from a person between 18 and 69 years old in good health. The sequence joins TRBV4-1 to TRBJ2-7; 14 central bases correspond to TRBD2. Material: blood. The CDR3 protein is CASSPRWTSGGLSYEQYF. The bases read TGCGCCAGCAGCCCTCGATGGACTAGCGGGGGGTTATCCTACGAGCAGTACTTC.